One sample yielded the 30 T cell receptor beta chains listed below, sequenced in a study of blood T cell repertoires in COVID-19. The table came from immunoSEQ multiplex PCR; TCRdb's copy has only in-frame clones and leaves some out. In the table there are 130,000 or so clones, approximately 90% of which are singletons. The sequencing input was peripheral blood. These receptors were collected from a man aged 55-75 years with COVID-19, enrolled during active disease.

This chain connects TRBV28 to TRBJ1-5; D uncertain. Trimming took 0 bases from V and 1 from J, leaving 7 bases between them. Germline V gene data show CDR1 as MDHEN and CDR2 as SYDVKM. The CDR3 loop spans 15 amino acids. The CDR3 DNA reads TGTGCCAGCAGTTTATGGGCAGGCAGCAATCAGCCCCAGCATTTT. This encodes CASSLWAGSNQPQHF.

The V call is TRBV10-2, the J call TRBJ1-6; 8 bases fit TRBD1. V lost 7 bases to trimming and J lost 5 bases; unmatched junction nucleotides: 7. This CDR3 region has 15 residues. The germline V gene encodes CDR1 WSHSY and CDR2 SAAADI. CDR3 DNA: TGCGCCAGCACTCAGGGGGCGTCGCATAATTCACCCCTCCACTTT. Translated, it gives CASTQGASHNSPLHF.

The V call is TRBV10-1, the J call TRBJ2-7; D unresolved. Germline values: CDR1 WNHNN, CDR2 SYGVQD (reference sequence). This CDR3 comprises 13 residues. The V gene lost 7 bases and the J gene lost 0 bases, with 10 bases spanning the gap. CDR3 loop: CASTPGPSYEQYF. CDR3 nucleotides: TGCGCCAGCACCCCGGGTCCCTCCTACGAGCAGTACTTC.

This clone has only one observation. The V and J genes are TRBV30 and TRBJ2-7, with D possibly matching TRBD1 (5 bases). V was shortened by 5 bases and J by 6 bases, with 11 bases between the two germline ends. The CDR3 is 11 residues long. Per germline, CDR1 GTSNPN and CDR2 SVGIG (reference sequence). DNA of the CDR3: TGTGCCTGGGGGGCTCCGCTCGAGCAGTACTTC. It codes for CAWGAPLEQYF.

The V call is TRBV30, the J call TRBJ1-2; D gene ambiguous. Trimming took off 4 bases at V and 5 bases at J, with 8 bases between the two ends. The CDR3 totals 11 residues. From germline, CDR1 is GTSNPN and CDR2 SVGIG (reference sequence). CDR3 bases: TGTGCCTGGAAATCAGTATATGGCTACACCTTC. Its protein product is CAWKSVYGYTF.

The genes are TRBV28 and TRBJ1-2; D uncertain. Trimming took off 3 bases at V and 6 bases at J, with 11 bases between the two ends. The CDR3 runs to 13 residues. CDR1 MDHEN and CDR2 SYDVKM come from the germline V gene. CDR3 sequence (DNA): TGTGCCAGCAGTTTGACATCCCCGGATGGCTACACCTTC. It codes for CASSLTSPDGYTF.

The chain has TRBV5-1 and TRBJ2-3, with D uncertain. Germline V gene data show CDR1 as SGHRS and CDR2 as YFSETQ. There are 16 residues in the CDR3. The V end was cut by 0 bases, the J end by 2 bases, with 13 bases between. The CDR3, as DNA: TGCGCCAGCAGCTTGGACGCAGGCAGAACCACAGATACGCAGTATTTT. This translates into CASSLDAGRTTDTQYF.

This chain uses TRBV7-2 with TRBJ1-1; no clear D. Trimming stripped 5 bases from V and 2 bases from J, with 15 bases between. This CDR3 has 15 residues. In germline, CDR1 is SGHTA, CDR2 FQGNSA. The CDR3 sequence: CASSPSGGRNTEAFF. CDR3 nucleotides: TGTGCCAGCAGCCCCTCTGGCGGCCGAAACACTGAAGCTTTCTTT.

This chain joins TRBV5-1 and TRBJ1-1; D gene unclear. The germline V gene has CDR1 SGHRS and CDR2 YFSETQ. The V and J ends lost 0 bases and 0 bases respectively, with 12 bases between them. CDR3 length equals 16 residues. In DNA, the CDR3 is TGCGCCAGCAGCTTGGCCTCCGGGGTGATGAACACTGAAGCTTTCTTT. This encodes CASSLASGVMNTEAFF.

This chain links TRBV6-1 with TRBJ1-6; a weak D match, TRBD1 (6 bases). CDR3 length: 16 amino acids. The V end lost 3 bases, the J end lost 6 bases, and 15 bases lay between the germline ends. Looked up from germline, CDR1 is MNHNS and CDR2 is SASEGT. The CDR3 spells CASSERGLGTNSPLHF. Written as DNA, the CDR3 is TGTGCCAGCAGTGAGAGGGGGTTGGGGACTAATTCACCCCTCCACTTT.

The V call is TRBV6-5, the J call TRBJ2-5, with 7 positions matching TRBD2. Germline loops: CDR1 MNHEY, CDR2 SVGAGI. Losses at the gene ends were 10 bases for V and 5 bases for J; bases not matched to a gene: 10. The CDR3 extends over 13 amino acids. For the CDR3, the DNA is TGTGCCATCAACTCGGGGGGAAGGGAGACCCAGTACTTC. Its translation is CAINSGGRETQYF.

This chain joins TRBV24-1 and TRBJ2-3, with D perhaps TRBD1 (6 bases). Germline CDR1 reads KGHDR; CDR2 reads SFDVKD. The CDR3 has 14 amino acids. Trimming shortened V by 3 bases and J by 3 bases, and 9 bases separated the two germline ends. CDR3 DNA: TGTGCCACCAGTGATCCCCAGGGGACAGATACGCAGTATTTT. This codes for CATSDPQGTDTQYF.

The chain employs TRBV10-3 and TRBJ1-2; D uncertain. V lost 2 bases and J 4 bases, leaving 8 bases between the germline ends. Germline V lookup: CDR1 ENHRY, CDR2 SYGVKD. The CDR3 is 13 amino acids. The CDR3 DNA follows: TGTGCCATCAGTGAGGACTCACTCTATGGCTACACCTTC. This gives the protein CAISEDSLYGYTF.

J is TRBJ2-3 and V is TRBV5-6, with 8 bases lining up with TRBD1. The trim removed 0 bases at V and 4 bases at J, leaving 4 bases unmatched. Germline assignment: CDR1 SGHDT and CDR2 YYEEEE. The CDR3 is 15 residues long. The DNA of the CDR3 is TGTGCCAGCAGCTTGGTGGACAGGGCGGCAGATACGCAGTATTTT. Translation: CASSLVDRAADTQYF.

The CDR3: CASSGQSNNQPQHF. The CDR3 nucleotides are TGTGCCAGCAGCGGACAGAGTAACAATCAGCCCCAGCATTTT. V usage is TRBV6-5 and J usage is TRBJ1-5; perhaps TRBD1 as D (6 bases). Between the trimmed V and J ends, which lost 6 bases and 3 bases, there was a span of 12 bases. Germline CDR1 MNHEY, CDR2 SVGAGI. The CDR3 loop spans 14 amino acids.

The chain carries TRBV5-4 and TRBJ2-1; D possibly corresponds to TRBD1 (6 bases). With 0 bases removed from V and 8 bases from J, the gap between germline ends came to 9 bases. CDR1 is SGHNT and CDR2 is YYREEE in the germline V gene (reference sequence). This CDR3 spans 13 amino acids. The CDR3 coding sequence is TGTGCCAGCAGCTTGGGGACAGACGATGAGCAGTTCTTC. Its translation: CASSLGTDDEQFF.

The rearrangement uses TRBV7-8 and TRBJ1-2, with TRBD1 identical over 7 bases. The germline V gene has CDR1 SGHVS and CDR2 FQNEAQ. The V and J ends lost 1 base and 4 bases, in that order; junction bases with no gene match: 3. This CDR3 has 14 residues. In nucleotides, the CDR3 is TGTGCCAGCAGCTTAGGGCACAGGGGCTATGGCTACACCTTC. Protein product: CASSLGHRGYGYTF.

The chain links TRBV10-1 to TRBJ1-5; the D gene is possibly TRBD1 (5 bases). The CDR3 is 16 residues long. V was shortened by 4 bases and J by 3 bases, with 16 bases between the two germline ends. Germline V gene lookup returns CDR1 WNHNN and CDR2 SYGVQD (reference sequence). The CDR3 DNA sequence: TGCGCCAGCAGTGGGCCCCGGGACTTTGACAATCAGCCCCAGCATTTT. This codes for CASSGPRDFDNQPQHF.

The CDR3 sequence is CASSLDPTPGSYNSPLHF. In nucleotides, the CDR3 is TGCGCCAGCAGCTTGGACCCCACGCCGGGCTCCTATAATTCACCCCTCCACTTT. J is TRBJ1-6 and V is TRBV5-1; D is unclear. The CDR3 sequence is 18 residues long. The V end lost 0 bases, the J end lost 0 bases, and 13 bases lay between the germline ends. CDR1 is SGHRS and CDR2 is YFSETQ in the germline V gene.

As to this clone: Sequence at one end of the junction differs from germline and may be a read error. The CDR3: CASSYKGTWGELSF. The DNA of the CDR3 is TGTGCCAGCAGTTACAAGGGGACATGGGGCGAACTGTCCTTC. The gene calls are TRBV6-2 or TRBV6-3 and TRBJ2-7, with D possibly TRBD1 on 6 matching bases. CDR1 is MNHEY, CDR2 SVGEGT, per germline. The CDR3 runs to 14 residues.

J is TRBJ1-1 and V is TRBV19; D remains ambiguous. The CDR3 is 14 residues long. The ends were cut back, 6 bases at V and 2 bases at J, with 13 bases in the middle. Looked up from germline, CDR1 is LNHDA and CDR2 is SQIVND (reference sequence). In nucleotides, the CDR3 is TGTGCCAGTAGGCGGGCCAAGGGAAACACTGAAGCTTTCTTT. Protein sequence: CASRRAKGNTEAFF.

The chain combines TRBV30 with TRBJ1-3; D not resolved. Germline CDR1 is GTSNPN and CDR2 is SVGIG (reference sequence). Trimming removed 3 bases from V and 4 bases from J, with 7 bases in between. This CDR3 region has 12 residues. The CDR3 loop is CAWRNQGNTIYF. The CDR3 region has the DNA TGTGCCTGGAGAAACCAGGGAAACACCATATATTTT. The full variable domain, in which reference TRBV30 and TRBJ1-3 provide the parts outside the CDR3, is SQTIHQWPATLVQPVGSPLSLECTVEGTSNPNLYWYRQAAGRGLQLLFYSVGIGQISSEVPQNLSASRPQDRQFILSSKKLLLSDSGFYLCAWRNQGNTIYFGEGSWLTVV.

The CDR3 DNA follows: TGTGCCACCCAGAGGGCAGGGGGCCTTTATAGCAATCAGCCCCAGCATTTT. Translating it yields CATQRAGGLYSNQPQHF. The chain carries TRBV19 and TRBJ1-5, with TRBD1 matching 8 bases. CDR3 size: 17 residues. The V gene's germline CDR1 is LNHDA and CDR2 SQIVND (reference sequence). The V gene end was trimmed by 10 bases and the J gene end by 0 bases; junction bases not matched to a gene: 14.

The genes are TRBV5-1 and TRBJ2-7; TRBD2 agrees at 7 bases. The CDR3 loop spans 14 amino acids. Germline V lookup: CDR1 SGHRS, CDR2 YFSETQ. With V trimmed by 2 bases and J by 5 bases, 7 bases remained unmatched. CDR3 residues: CASSFIASGDEQYF. The CDR3 region has the DNA TGCGCCAGCAGCTTTATTGCTAGCGGTGACGAGCAGTACTTC.

The chain links TRBV18 to TRBJ1-6; D remains unclear. The CDR3 consists of 15 residues. V was trimmed by 1 base and J by 0 bases, leaving 4 bases between them. CDR1 KGHSH and CDR2 LQKENI come from the germline V gene. The CDR3 protein is CASSPQSSYNSPLHF. Here the CDR3 DNA reads TGTGCCAGCTCACCACAGAGCTCCTATAATTCACCCCTCCACTTT.

This chain uses TRBV28 with TRBJ2-7; 7 bases agree with TRBD1. In germline, CDR1 is MDHEN, CDR2 SYDVKM. Trimming cost V 6 bases and J 2 bases; bases outside gene matches: 4. This CDR3 has 13 residues. The CDR3 here is CASRPGQTYEQYF. The CDR3 coding sequence is TGTGCCAGCAGACCGGGACAGACCTACGAGCAGTACTTC.

The genes are TRBV13 and TRBJ1-1, with D possibly matching TRBD1 (5 bases). Germline CDR1 is PRHDT and CDR2 is FYEKMQ (reference sequence). CDR3 length equals 14 residues. V was clipped by 2 bases and J by 1 base, with 8 bases between them. CDR3 bases: TGTGCCAGCAGCTTACAGGGCGGGAACACTGAAGCTTTCTTT. Protein sequence: CASSLQGGNTEAFF.

The genes are TRBV6-2 or TRBV6-3 and TRBJ2-5; D is unresolved. Per germline, CDR1 MNHEY and CDR2 SVGEGT. V dropped 5 bases and J dropped 1 base, with 2 bases sitting between them. The CDR3 sequence is 11 residues long. The CDR3 protein is CASSLQETQYF. In DNA form, the CDR3 reads TGTGCCAGCAGTCTCCAAGAGACCCAGTACTTC.

The chain employs TRBV5-4 and TRBJ2-3; no firm D call. This CDR3 is 15 amino acids long. Germline V lookup: CDR1 SGHNT, CDR2 YYREEE (reference sequence). Trimming removed 0 bases at V and 2 bases at J, with 10 bases between. The CDR3 nucleotides are TGTGCCAGCAGCTTGGGACTTCCCACCACAGATACGCAGTATTTT. It encodes CASSLGLPTTDTQYF.

The J gene is TRBJ1-1, the V gene TRBV30; 7 nucleotides line up with TRBD1. The CDR3 spans 14 residues. Germline CDR1 is GTSNPN and CDR2 is SVGIG (reference sequence). Unmatched junction bases numbered 15, after V lost 7 bases and J lost 7 bases. This CDR3 reads CASTIQGSKDEAFF. The CDR3 DNA follows: TGTGCCTCGACCATACAGGGGAGTAAGGATGAAGCTTTCTTT.